The source of this TCR beta chain is a study of blood T cell repertoires in COVID-19. On the study more broadly: Nucleic acid was either cDNA or gDNA, and it came from T cells, B-cell-depleted T cells, or PBMCs.

Cohort allocation depended upon clinical history that participants reported. Using immunoSEQ multiplex PCR, the repertoire was profiled, and TCRdb retains in-frame clones only, with some absent. Of 280,000 or so clones listed, 87% are singletons. Germline V gene lookup returns CDR1 SEHNR and CDR2 FQNEAQ (reference sequence). J was trimmed by 7 bases and V by 4 bases; bases with no gene match: 7. The CDR3 has 13 amino acids. The sequence was obtained from a woman aged 35 to 49 who had recovered from COVID-19. This chain joins TRBV7-9 and TRBJ2-7; 7 nucleotides agree with TRBD1. What was sequenced was PBMCs or T cells enriched from blood (not recorded which). CDR3 protein: CASSSTGVGEQYF. Written as DNA, the CDR3 is TGTGCCAGCAGCTCAACAGGGGTGGGGGAGCAGTACTTC. Together with reference TRBV7-9 and TRBJ2-7, the CDR3 gives the full variable domain: DTGVSQNPRHKITKRGQNVTFRCDPISEHNRLYWYRQTLGQGPEFLTYFQNEAQLEKSRLLSDRFSAERPKGSFSTLEIQRTEQGDSAMYLCASSSTGVGEQYFGPGTRLTVT.